The 7 T cell receptor beta chains below come from one sample, sequenced in a study of T cell responses to AZD1222 COVID-19 vaccine. TCRdb keeps only in-frame clones here, not all; method: immunoSEQ multiplex PCR. The table shows around 170,000 clones, with approximately 91% occurring only once. Specimen: peripheral blood, collected on day 0 of AZD1222 vaccination. The receptors shown here come from an adult in good health.

The V gene is TRBV19, the J gene TRBJ1-1, with 7 bases lining up with TRBD1. After removal of 4 bases from V and 7 bases from J, the junction contained 15 bases not matched to a gene. CDR1 is LNHDA, CDR2 SQIVND, per germline (reference sequence). The CDR3 extends over 16 amino acids. The CDR3 DNA is TGTGCCAGTAGTAAAGGGGGCGCGGATTATTGGGGTGAAGCTTTCTTT. It translates to CASSKGGADYWGEAFF.

The chain links TRBV7-9 to TRBJ2-5; the D gene is possibly TRBD2 (5 bases). Trimming took off 0 bases at V and 5 bases at J, with 16 bases between the two ends. The CDR3 is 16 residues long. The V gene's germline CDR1 is SEHNR and CDR2 FQNEAQ (reference sequence). The CDR3 DNA reads as TGTGCCAGCAGCTTAGCGGGTGAGGGAGAGGTGGAGACCCAGTACTTC. This gives the protein CASSLAGEGEVETQYF.

V and J are TRBV9 and TRBJ1-4; a weak D match, TRBD1 (5 bases). Germline-derived CDR1 and CDR2 are SGDLS and YYNGEE. V lost 3 bases and J lost 14, with 17 bases in between. There are 13 residues in the CDR3. CDR3 nucleotide sequence: TGTGCCAGCAGCGACGGAGGGGCAGGCGAGCTGTTTTTT. Amino acid sequence: CASSDGGAGELFF.

The chain couples TRBV9 to TRBJ2-7, with 7 bases fitting TRBD1. The CDR3 contains 16 residues. Trimming removed 4 bases from V and 6 bases from J; junction bases left unmatched: 16. CDR1 and CDR2 (germline): SGDLS, YYNGEE. In nucleotides, the CDR3 is TGTGCCAGCAGCTCCTTCCAGATGACAGGGTTGGGCGAGCAGTACTTC. Amino acid sequence: CASSSFQMTGLGEQYF.

The chain is built from TRBV11-1 and TRBJ1-2; D perhaps matches TRBD1 (6 bases). The CDR3 length is 16 residues. Germline CDR1 is SGHAT and CDR2 is FQDESV (reference sequence). V lost 4 bases and J 3 bases, leaving 18 bases between the germline ends. The CDR3 nucleotides are TGTGCCAGCAGCTCCCCTCCAGGGGCCAAAGACTATGGCTACACCTTC. Translation: CASSSPPGAKDYGYTF.

The chain recombines TRBV4-3 with TRBJ2-7; maybe TRBD1 (6 bases). This CDR3 region has 14 residues. V lost 4 bases to trimming and J lost 1 base, with 11 bases between them. The germline CDR1 and CDR2 sequences are LGHNA and YSLEER. In nucleotides, the CDR3 is TGCGCCAGCAGCCCAAGGACAGAATCCTACGAGCAGTACTTC. Its protein is CASSPRTESYEQYF.

The chain recombines TRBV6-2 or TRBV6-3 with TRBJ2-2; the D gene is possibly TRBD2 (6 bases). The germline CDR1 and CDR2 sequences are MNHEY and SVGEGT. V lost 1 base and J 2 bases, leaving 14 bases between the germline ends. This CDR3 has 17 amino acids. CDR3 in DNA: TGTGCCAGCAGTTACTATCTCGGCGGGGAAAACACCGGGGAGCTGTTTTTT. It codes for CASSYYLGGENTGELFF.